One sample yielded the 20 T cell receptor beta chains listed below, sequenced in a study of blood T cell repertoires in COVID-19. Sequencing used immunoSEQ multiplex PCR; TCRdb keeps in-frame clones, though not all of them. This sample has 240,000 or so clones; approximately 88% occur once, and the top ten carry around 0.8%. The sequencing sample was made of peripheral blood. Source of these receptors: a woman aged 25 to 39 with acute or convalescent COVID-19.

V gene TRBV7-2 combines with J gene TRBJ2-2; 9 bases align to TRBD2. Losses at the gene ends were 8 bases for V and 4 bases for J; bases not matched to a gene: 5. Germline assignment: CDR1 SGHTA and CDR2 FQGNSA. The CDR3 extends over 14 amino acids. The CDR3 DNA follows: TGTGCCAGCCTCGCGGGAGGGTTCACCGGGGAGCTGTTTTTT. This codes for CASLAGGFTGELFF.

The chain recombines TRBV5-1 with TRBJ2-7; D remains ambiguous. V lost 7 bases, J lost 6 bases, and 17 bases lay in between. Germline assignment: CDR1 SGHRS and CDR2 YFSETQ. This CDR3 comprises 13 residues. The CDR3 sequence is CASANSLNREQYF. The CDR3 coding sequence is TGCGCCAGCGCTAACAGCCTTAATCGCGAGCAGTACTTC.

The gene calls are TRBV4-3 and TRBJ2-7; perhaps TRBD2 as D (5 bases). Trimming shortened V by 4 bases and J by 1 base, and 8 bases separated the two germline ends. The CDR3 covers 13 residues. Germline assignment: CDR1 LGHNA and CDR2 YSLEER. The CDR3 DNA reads TGCGCCAGCAGCCGGGGAGCTTCCTACGAGCAGTACTTC. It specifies CASSRGASYEQYF.

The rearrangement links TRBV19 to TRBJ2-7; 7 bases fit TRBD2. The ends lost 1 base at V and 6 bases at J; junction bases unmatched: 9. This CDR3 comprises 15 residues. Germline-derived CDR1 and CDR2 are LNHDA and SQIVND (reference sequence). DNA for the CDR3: TGTGCCAGTAGTATAGTGGGAGCGGGATCCCGCGAGCAGTACTTC. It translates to CASSIVGAGSREQYF.

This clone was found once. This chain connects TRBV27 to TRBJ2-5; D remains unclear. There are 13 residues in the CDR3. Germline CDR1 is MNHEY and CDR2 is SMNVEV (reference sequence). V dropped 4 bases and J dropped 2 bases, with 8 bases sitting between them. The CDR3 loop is CASSYSVQETQYF. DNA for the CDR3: TGTGCCAGCAGTTATTCAGTACAAGAGACCCAGTACTTC.

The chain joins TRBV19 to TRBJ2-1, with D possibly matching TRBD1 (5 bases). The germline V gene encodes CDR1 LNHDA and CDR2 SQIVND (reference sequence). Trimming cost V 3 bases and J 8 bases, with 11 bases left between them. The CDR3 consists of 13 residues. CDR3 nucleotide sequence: TGTGCCAGTAGTATCCCAGGGTCCCATGAGCAGTTCTTC. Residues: CASSIPGSHEQFF.

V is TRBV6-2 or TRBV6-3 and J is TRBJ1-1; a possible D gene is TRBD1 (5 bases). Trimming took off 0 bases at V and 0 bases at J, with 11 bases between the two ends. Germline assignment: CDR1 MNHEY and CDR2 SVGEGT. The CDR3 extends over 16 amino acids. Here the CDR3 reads CASSYSIGGVNTEAFF. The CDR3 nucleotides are TGTGCCAGCAGTTACTCGATCGGGGGAGTGAACACTGAAGCTTTCTTT.

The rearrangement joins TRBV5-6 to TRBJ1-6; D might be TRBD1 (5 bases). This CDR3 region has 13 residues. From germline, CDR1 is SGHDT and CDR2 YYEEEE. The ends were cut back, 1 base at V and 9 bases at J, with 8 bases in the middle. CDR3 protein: CASSLLGLSPLHF. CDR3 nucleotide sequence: TGTGCCAGCAGCTTGCTGGGGCTTTCACCCCTCCACTTT.

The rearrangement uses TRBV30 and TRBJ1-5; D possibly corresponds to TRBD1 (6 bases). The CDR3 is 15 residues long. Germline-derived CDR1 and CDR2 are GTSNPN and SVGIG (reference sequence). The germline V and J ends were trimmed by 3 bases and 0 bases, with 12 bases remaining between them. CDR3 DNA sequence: TGTGCCTGGAGCCCCAGGGGAAATAGCAATCAGCCCCAGCATTTT. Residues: CAWSPRGNSNQPQHF.

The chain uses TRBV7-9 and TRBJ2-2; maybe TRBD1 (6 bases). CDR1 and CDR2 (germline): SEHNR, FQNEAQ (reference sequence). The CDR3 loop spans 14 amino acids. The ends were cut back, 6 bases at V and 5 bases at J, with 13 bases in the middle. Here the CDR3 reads CASRKNRATGELFF. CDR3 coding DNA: TGTGCCAGCAGAAAGAACAGGGCGACCGGGGAGCTGTTTTTT.

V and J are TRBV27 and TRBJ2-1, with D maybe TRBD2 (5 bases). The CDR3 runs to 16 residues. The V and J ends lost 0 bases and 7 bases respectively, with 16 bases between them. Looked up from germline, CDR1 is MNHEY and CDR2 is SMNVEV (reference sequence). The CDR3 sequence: CASSLSFGVASNEQFF. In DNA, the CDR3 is TGTGCCAGCAGTTTATCGTTCGGGGTAGCGAGTAATGAGCAGTTCTTC.

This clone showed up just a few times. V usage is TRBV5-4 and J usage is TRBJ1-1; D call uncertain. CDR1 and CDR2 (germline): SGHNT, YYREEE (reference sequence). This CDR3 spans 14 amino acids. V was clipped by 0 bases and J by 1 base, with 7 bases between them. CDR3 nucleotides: TGTGCCAGCAGCTTGGACAGAAGGAACACTGAAGCTTTCTTT. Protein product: CASSLDRRNTEAFF.

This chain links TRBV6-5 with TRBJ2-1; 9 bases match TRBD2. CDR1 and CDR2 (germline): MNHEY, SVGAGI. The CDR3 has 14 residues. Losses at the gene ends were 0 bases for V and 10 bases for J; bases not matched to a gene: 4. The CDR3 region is CASSYSGTSPEQFF. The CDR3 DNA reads TGTGCCAGCAGTTACTCCGGGACTAGCCCCGAGCAGTTCTTC.

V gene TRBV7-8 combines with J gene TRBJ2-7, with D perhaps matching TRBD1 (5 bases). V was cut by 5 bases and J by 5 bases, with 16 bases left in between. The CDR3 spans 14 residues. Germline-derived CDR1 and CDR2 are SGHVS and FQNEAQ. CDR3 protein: CASSPTYRSDEQYF. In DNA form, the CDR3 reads TGTGCCAGCAGCCCTACTTACAGGTCCGACGAGCAGTACTTC.

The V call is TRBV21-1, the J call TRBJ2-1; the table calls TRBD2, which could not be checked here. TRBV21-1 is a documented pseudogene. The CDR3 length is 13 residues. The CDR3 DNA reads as TGTGCCAGCAGCGGACTAGAGTGTAGTGAGCAGTTCTTC. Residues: CASSGLECSEQFF.

The CDR3 region has the DNA TGTGCCAGCAGCTTGAAGCGGGTCTACGAGCAGTACTTC. This encodes CASSLKRVYEQYF. The rearrangement joins TRBV11-1 to TRBJ2-7, with a tentative D call TRBD2 (6 bases). Per germline, CDR1 SGHAT and CDR2 FQDESV (reference sequence). The CDR3 runs 13 residues. Trimming left V 3 bases short and J 3 bases short, with 9 bases between.

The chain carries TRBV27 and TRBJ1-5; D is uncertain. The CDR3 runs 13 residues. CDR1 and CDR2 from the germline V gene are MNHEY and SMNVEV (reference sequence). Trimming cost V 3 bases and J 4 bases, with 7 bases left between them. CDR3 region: CASSFSRNQPQHF. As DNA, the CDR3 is TGTGCCAGCAGTTTTAGCAGAAATCAGCCCCAGCATTTT.

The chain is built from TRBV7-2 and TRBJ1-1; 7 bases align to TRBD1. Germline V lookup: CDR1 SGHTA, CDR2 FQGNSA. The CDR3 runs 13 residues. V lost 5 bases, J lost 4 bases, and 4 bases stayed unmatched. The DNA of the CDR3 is TGTGCCAGCAGCGGGACAGTACCCACTGAAGCTTTCTTT. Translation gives CASSGTVPTEAFF.

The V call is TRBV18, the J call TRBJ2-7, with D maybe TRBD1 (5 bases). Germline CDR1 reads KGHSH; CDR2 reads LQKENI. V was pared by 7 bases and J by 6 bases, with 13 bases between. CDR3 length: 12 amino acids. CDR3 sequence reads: CASFHRQSEQYF. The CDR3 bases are TGTGCCAGCTTCCACAGACAGTCCGAGCAGTACTTC.

CDR3 in amino acids: CAWSVWGGYEQYF. As DNA, the CDR3 is TGTGCCTGGAGTGTATGGGGGGGCTACGAGCAGTACTTC. The chain is built from TRBV30 and TRBJ2-7; 7 bases map to TRBD2. V lost 0 bases to trimming and J lost 3 bases; unmatched junction nucleotides: 2. Looked up from germline, CDR1 is GTSNPN and CDR2 is SVGIG (reference sequence). The CDR3 covers 13 residues. The full variable domain, completed using reference TRBV30 and TRBJ2-7, is SQTIHQWPATLVQPVGSPLSLECTVEGTSNPNLYWYRQAAGRGLQLLFYSVGIGQISSEVPQNLSASRPQDRQFILSSKKLLLSDSGFYLCAWSVWGGYEQYFGPGTRLTVT.